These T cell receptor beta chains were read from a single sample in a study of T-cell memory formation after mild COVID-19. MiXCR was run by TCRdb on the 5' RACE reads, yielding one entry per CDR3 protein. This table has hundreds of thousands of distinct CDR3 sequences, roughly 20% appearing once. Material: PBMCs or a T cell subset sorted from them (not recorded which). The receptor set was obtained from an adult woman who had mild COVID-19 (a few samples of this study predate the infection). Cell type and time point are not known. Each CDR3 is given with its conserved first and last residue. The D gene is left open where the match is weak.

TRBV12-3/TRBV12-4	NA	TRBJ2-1	CASTLGPPSYNEQFF
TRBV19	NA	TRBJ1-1	CASNGQKAFF
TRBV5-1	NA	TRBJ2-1	CASSLSRLAAGGEQFF
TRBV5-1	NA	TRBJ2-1	CASSFGLYSPKYNEQFF
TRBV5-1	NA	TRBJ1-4	CASSPLSGEKLFF
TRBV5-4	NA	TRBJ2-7	CASSHQGTSYEQYF
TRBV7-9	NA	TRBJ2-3	CASSWPGTSTDTQYF
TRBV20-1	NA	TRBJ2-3	CSARTHRDTQYF
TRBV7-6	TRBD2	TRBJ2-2	CASSVTSGGINTGELFF
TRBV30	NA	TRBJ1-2	CAWSVGGTAVSYTF
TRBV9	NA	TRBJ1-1	CASSTRGGEGTEAFF
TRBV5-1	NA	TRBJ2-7	CASSPADSLGYEQYF